The next 25 T cell receptor beta chains were all read from a single sample in a study of shared clonotypes between healthy human individuals. Naive CD8 cells lacked CD45RO, underwent positive selection for CCR7 and left out terminally differentiated effector memory CD45RA+ cells. The protocol was immunoSEQ multiplex PCR, while the TCRdb copy is restricted to in-frame clones and leaves out a portion. The table lists roughly 1,800,000 clones, about 95% of them singletons, with 1% to 1.5% in the top ten. Sequenced input: naive CD8+ T cells sorted from blood. These receptors were taken from a man between 18 and 35 years old in good health.

The chain employs TRBV10-2 and TRBJ2-2, with D uncertain. V lost 4 bases to trimming and J lost 1 base, with 19 bases between them. Germline lookup yields CDR1 WSHSY and CDR2 SAAADI. The length of the CDR3 is 18 residues. This CDR3 reads CASSAPFELIGNTGELFF. CDR3 nucleotides: TGCGCCAGCAGTGCCCCTTTTGAGTTAATTGGGAACACCGGGGAGCTGTTTTTT.

J is TRBJ2-5 and V is TRBV29-1; TRBD1 aligns across 10 bases. V shed 3 bases, J shed 4 bases, and the junction held 11 bases outside the gene matches. The CDR3 extends over 16 amino acids. Germline assignment: CDR1 SQVTM and CDR2 ANQGSEA. CDR3 DNA sequence: TGCAGCGTTGACGGGACAGGGGTCCGGGGTGGAGAGACCCAGTACTTC. Translating gives CSVDGTGVRGGETQYF.

This chain uses TRBV4-3 with TRBJ1-1; no firm D call. This CDR3 region has 13 residues. Germline V CDR1 and CDR2: LGHNA, YSLEER. V lost 0 bases and J 4 bases, leaving 6 bases between the germline ends. CDR3 protein: CASSQDGITEAFF. CDR3 bases: TGCGCCAGCAGCCAAGATGGGATCACTGAAGCTTTCTTT.

The chain couples TRBV9 to TRBJ2-3; possible D gene TRBD2, 6 bases. Germline CDR1 and CDR2: SGDLS and YYNGEE. The CDR3 length is 16 residues. V lost 0 bases and J 4 bases, leaving 15 bases between the germline ends. The CDR3 region is CASSVADGSAADTQYF. DNA for the CDR3: TGTGCCAGCAGCGTAGCTGACGGGAGTGCCGCAGATACGCAGTATTTT.

The chain couples TRBV7-9 to TRBJ2-1; 7 bases line up with TRBD1. Germline CDR1 and CDR2: SEHNR and FQNEAQ (reference sequence). J was trimmed by 5 bases and V by 4 bases; bases with no gene match: 11. The CDR3 spans 16 residues. DNA for the CDR3: TGTGCCAGCAGCTACGCCCCGGGACAGCCACACAATGAGCAGTTCTTC. The encoded protein is CASSYAPGQPHNEQFF.

The chain has TRBV6-5 and TRBJ2-7; no firm D call. Trimming stripped 8 bases from V and 4 bases from J, with 18 bases between. Looked up from germline, CDR1 is MNHEY and CDR2 is SVGAGI. This CDR3 spans 14 amino acids. CDR3 residues: CASGSVAGIYEQYF. CDR3 nucleotide sequence: TGTGCCAGCGGCTCCGTCGCAGGTATTTACGAGCAGTACTTC.

The CDR3 sequence is CASSYSGENVDTQYF. CDR3 nucleotide sequence: TGTGCCAGCAGTTACTCCGGGGAGAATGTAGATACGCAGTATTTT. This chain links TRBV6-5 with TRBJ2-3, with D possibly TRBD2 on 5 matching bases. The CDR3 sequence is 15 residues long. The germline V gene encodes CDR1 MNHEY and CDR2 SVGAGI. Between the trimmed V and J ends, which lost 0 bases and 5 bases, there was a span of 12 bases.

The chain combines TRBV2 with TRBJ2-1, with D possibly matching TRBD2 (6 bases). Germline CDR1 reads SNHLY; CDR2 reads FYNNEI. With 6 bases removed from V and 4 bases from J, the gap between germline ends came to 25 bases. The CDR3 spans 18 residues. CDR3 DNA sequence: TGTGCCAGCAGCCCAAAAGGAGGGTGGGGGGAAAGATACAATGAGCAGTTCTTC. Translated, it gives CASSPKGGWGERYNEQFF.

The chain links TRBV5-6 to TRBJ1-2, with TRBD1 identical over 10 bases. V shed 4 bases, J shed 3 bases, and the junction held 9 bases outside the gene matches. This CDR3 has 16 residues. From germline, CDR1 is SGHDT and CDR2 YYEEEE. CDR3 nucleotides: TGTGCCAGCAGCCCTGCCACGGGGACAGGGGACTATGGCTACACCTTC. It codes for CASSPATGTGDYGYTF.

The chain uses TRBV4-3 and TRBJ1-5; D possibly corresponds to TRBD1 (6 bases). Germline lookup yields CDR1 LGHNA and CDR2 YSLEER. V lost 1 base, J lost 5 bases, and 9 bases lay in between. This CDR3 is built from 14 residues. As DNA, the CDR3 is TGCGCCAGCAGCCAAGCTAAGGGGGATCAGCCCCAGCATTTT. Translating gives CASSQAKGDQPQHF.

The V call is TRBV4-2, the J call TRBJ2-7; 7 bases are shared with TRBD2. The CDR3 contains 16 residues. CDR1 LGHNA and CDR2 YNFKEQ come from the germline V gene. The V and J ends lost 0 bases and 4 bases, in that order; junction bases with no gene match: 9. This chain's CDR3 is CASSQDRGDYTYEQYF. The CDR3, as DNA: TGTGCCAGCAGCCAAGATCGGGGGGACTACACTTACGAGCAGTACTTC.

The chain is built from TRBV9 and TRBJ1-4; D is uncertain. The germline gives CDR1 SGDLS, CDR2 YYNGEE. There are 15 residues in the CDR3. Between the trimmed V and J ends, which lost 0 bases and 6 bases, there was a span of 12 bases. CDR3 bases: TGTGCCAGCAGCGTAGATGGAGGGCCTGATGAAAAACTGTTTTTT. This sequence encodes CASSVDGGPDEKLFF. Using reference TRBV9 and TRBJ1-4 for the parts outside the CDR3, the full variable domain is DSGVTQTPKHLITATGQRVTLRCSPRSGDLSVYWYQQSLDQGLQFLIQYYNGEERAKGNILERFSAQQFPDLHSELNLSSLELGDSALYFCASSVDGGPDEKLFFGSGTQLSVL.

V gene TRBV13 combines with J gene TRBJ2-4; D gene unclear. The V end was cut by 5 bases, the J end by 4 bases, with 18 bases between. The CDR3 covers 16 residues. The germline V gene encodes CDR1 PRHDT and CDR2 FYEKMQ (reference sequence). The DNA for the CDR3 is TGTGCCAGCAGCCCAGAACCTAGAATTTCGAAAAACATTCAGTACTTC. Its protein product is CASSPEPRISKNIQYF.

This clone was counted a few times. This sequence joins TRBV2 and TRBJ1-4, with a weak D call TRBD1 (6 bases). CDR3 size: 16 residues. The V and J ends lost 0 bases and 7 bases respectively, with 15 bases between them. Looked up from germline, CDR1 is SNHLY and CDR2 is FYNNEI. The CDR3 spells CASSEAWGRMSEKLFF. CDR3 coding DNA: TGTGCCAGCAGTGAAGCCTGGGGGCGGATGAGTGAAAAACTGTTTTTT.

This chain joins TRBV27 and TRBJ2-7, with D perhaps TRBD1 or TRBD2 (5 bases each). V lost 8 bases, J lost 2 bases, and 16 bases lay in between. The CDR3 is 14 residues long. Looked up from germline, CDR1 is MNHEY and CDR2 is SMNVEV (reference sequence). CDR3 region: CASWGRSETYEQYF. In DNA, the CDR3 is TGTGCCAGCTGGGGGAGATCGGAAACCTACGAGCAGTACTTC.

The chain joins TRBV9 to TRBJ1-3; 7 nucleotides agree with TRBD1. CDR1 and CDR2 from the germline V gene are SGDLS and YYNGEE. The CDR3 spans 14 residues. V lost 3 bases to trimming and J lost 3 bases; unmatched junction nucleotides: 3. Here the CDR3 DNA reads TGTGCCAGCAGCGACGGGACAGATGGAAACACCATATATTTT. Translated, it gives CASSDGTDGNTIYF.

The chain carries TRBV9 and TRBJ1-2; 7 bases line up with TRBD1. CDR1 and CDR2 from the germline V gene are SGDLS and YYNGEE. The length of the CDR3 is 12 residues. The ends lost 3 bases at V and 7 bases at J; junction bases unmatched: 3. The CDR3 DNA reads TGTGCCAGCAGCGACAGGGGCTCTGGCTACACCTTC. Translating gives CASSDRGSGYTF.

The chain has TRBV4-2 and TRBJ2-3; D perhaps matches TRBD2 (6 bases). Germline assignment: CDR1 LGHNA and CDR2 YNFKEQ. With 8 bases removed from V and 1 base from J, the gap between germline ends came to 19 bases. This CDR3 comprises 16 residues. The CDR3 coding sequence is TGTGCCAGCTCACGCGAGGAGGGAAGCGGCACAGATACGCAGTATTTT. Protein: CASSREEGSGTDTQYF.

The chain combines TRBV19 with TRBJ1-3, with D hard to call. V dropped 10 bases and J dropped 2 bases, with 18 bases sitting between them. The germline V gene has CDR1 LNHDA and CDR2 SQIVND (reference sequence). CDR3 size: 15 residues. The CDR3 bases are TGTGCCACCAGTCGGCCCAGCGCACCTGGAAACACCATATATTTT. Its translation: CATSRPSAPGNTIYF.

Worth noting for this clone: The identical CDR3 is also encoded by other nucleotide sequences in the sample. The CDR3 DNA reads as TGTGCCTGGAGTGTCCTAGCGGGGGGTTACAATGAGCAGTTCTTC. This gives the protein CAWSVLAGGYNEQFF. V is TRBV30 and J is TRBJ2-1, with 11 bases lining up with TRBD2. After removal of 0 bases from V and 4 bases from J, the junction contained 2 bases not matched to a gene. Germline V gene sequence: CDR1 GTSNPN, CDR2 SVGIG (reference sequence). The length of the CDR3 is 15 residues.

This clone was found once. The V and J genes are TRBV11-1 and TRBJ1-1; 9 bases are shared with TRBD1. Germline assignment: CDR1 SGHAT and CDR2 FQDESV (reference sequence). CDR3 size: 15 residues. V dropped 1 base and J dropped 5; count of bases not matched to a gene: 5. The CDR3: CASSLGTGGETEAFF. The CDR3 DNA reads as TGTGCCAGCAGCTTAGGAACAGGGGGCGAGACTGAAGCTTTCTTT.

The chain uses TRBV2 and TRBJ2-1; tentative D call: TRBD2 (6 bases). From germline, CDR1 is SNHLY and CDR2 FYNNEI. Trimming removed 7 bases from V and 2 bases from J, with 18 bases in between. This CDR3 has 16 amino acids. CDR3 DNA: TGTGCCAGCATCGGGACTCCCCTCCCGACCTACAATGAGCAGTTCTTC. The encoded protein is CASIGTPLPTYNEQFF.

CDR3 loop: CASSSGAGGSSSYNSPLHF. The DNA for the CDR3 is TGTGCCAGCAGTTCAGGGGCAGGGGGCTCGAGCTCCTATAATTCACCCCTCCACTTT. The chain uses TRBV28 and TRBJ1-6; 8 nucleotides match TRBD1. This CDR3 is 19 amino acids long. Unmatched junction bases numbered 11, after V lost 4 bases and J lost 0 bases. Looked up from germline, CDR1 is MDHEN and CDR2 is SYDVKM.

The rearrangement uses TRBV6-5 and TRBJ2-7; 8 nucleotides line up with TRBD1. The CDR3 consists of 15 residues. V gave up 7 bases and J gave up 4 bases; unmatched junction bases: 12. Germline values: CDR1 MNHEY, CDR2 SVGAGI. The chain's CDR3 is CASIGTGTGGYEQYF. As DNA, the CDR3 is TGTGCCAGCATCGGGACCGGGACAGGCGGATACGAGCAGTACTTC.

V is TRBV9 and J is TRBJ2-3, with 9 bases that match TRBD2. The CDR3 runs 18 residues. Germline CDR1 is SGDLS and CDR2 is YYNGEE. V lost 4 bases, J lost 3 bases, and 15 bases stayed unmatched. CDR3 DNA sequence: TGTGCCAGCAGCCCCCATCAATCGACTAGCGGACTAACAGATACGCAGTATTTT. Protein sequence: CASSPHQSTSGLTDTQYF.